The 6 T cell receptor beta chains reported below all come from one sample, sequenced in a study of type 1 regulatory T cells. TCRdb fed the reads into MiXCR, producing one record per CDR3 protein. The repertoire has about 100,000 distinct CDR3 sequences, roughly 28% of them found once; the top ten carry less than 2.5%. The source material was CD4+ T cells, either the whole sample or a sorted fraction (not recorded which). These receptor sequences come from a human donor in good health.

The CDR3 reads CASSSNPGPMSTDTQYF. For the CDR3, the DNA is TGTGCCAGCAGTTCGAACCCGGGACCCATGAGCACAGATACGCAGTATTTT. V and J are TRBV27 and TRBJ2-3; possibly TRBD1 or TRBD2 for D (5 bases each). This CDR3 spans 17 amino acids. Germline CDR1 MNHEY, CDR2 SMNVEV (reference sequence). The ends were cut back, 4 bases at V and 0 bases at J, with 17 bases in the middle.

The rearrangement joins TRBV24-1 to TRBJ2-7; D might be TRBD1 (5 bases). The ends were cut back, 5 bases at V and 3 bases at J, with 13 bases in the middle. The germline V gene has CDR1 KGHDR and CDR2 SFDVKD. The CDR3 spans 14 residues. CDR3 bases: TGTGCCACCAGTGCGTCTGGACAAGACTACGAGCAGTACTTC. Its protein is CATSASGQDYEQYF.

J is TRBJ2-2 and V is TRBV5-1; either TRBD1 or TRBD2 may fit D (7 bases each). Deletions cut 4 bases from V and 5 bases from J, with 15 bases between. The CDR3 is made up of 15 amino acids. CDR1 is SGHRS and CDR2 is YFSETQ in the germline V gene. CDR3 in amino acids: CASSGSGGETGELFF. The DNA for the CDR3 is TGCGCCAGCAGCGGCTCAGGGGGGGAGACCGGGGAGCTGTTTTTT.

The gene calls are TRBV6-5 and TRBJ2-7; D may be TRBD1 (5 bases). The CDR3 is made up of 15 amino acids. The V gene lost 6 bases and the J gene lost 2 bases, with 17 bases spanning the gap. Germline V gene lookup returns CDR1 MNHEY and CDR2 SVGAGI. CDR3: CASRQGQLKTYEQYF. The CDR3, as DNA: TGTGCCAGCAGACAAGGACAACTAAAGACCTACGAGCAGTACTTC.

This clonotype has a handful of counts. V is TRBV29-1 and J is TRBJ1-1; possible D gene TRBD1, 5 bases. The CDR3 contains 12 residues. The germline gives CDR1 SQVTM, CDR2 ANQGSEA. V lost 7 bases, J lost 1 base, and 10 bases lay in between. CDR3 in DNA: TGCAGCGCCGGTGGGGGGAACACTGAAGCTTTCTTT. This translates into CSAGGGNTEAFF.

The CDR3 nucleotides read TGTGCCAGCAGCCGTGCTGCCGGGACAGGGTTGCGACCTGAAGCTTTCTTT. Its protein is CASSRAAGTGLRPEAFF. The rearrangement uses TRBV5-5 and TRBJ1-1, with 9 bases fitting TRBD1. Germline V gene data show CDR1 as SGHKS and CDR2 as YYEKEE (reference sequence). Trimming removed 4 bases from V and 6 bases from J; junction bases left unmatched: 16. CDR3 length equals 17 residues. Full variable domain (outside the CDR3, taken from reference TRBV5-5 and TRBJ1-1): DAGVTQSPTHLIKTRGQQVTLRCSPISGHKSVSWYQQVLGQGPQFIFQYYEKEERGRGNFPDRFSARQFPNYSSELNVNALLLGDSALYLCASSRAAGTGLRPEAFFGQGTRLTVV.